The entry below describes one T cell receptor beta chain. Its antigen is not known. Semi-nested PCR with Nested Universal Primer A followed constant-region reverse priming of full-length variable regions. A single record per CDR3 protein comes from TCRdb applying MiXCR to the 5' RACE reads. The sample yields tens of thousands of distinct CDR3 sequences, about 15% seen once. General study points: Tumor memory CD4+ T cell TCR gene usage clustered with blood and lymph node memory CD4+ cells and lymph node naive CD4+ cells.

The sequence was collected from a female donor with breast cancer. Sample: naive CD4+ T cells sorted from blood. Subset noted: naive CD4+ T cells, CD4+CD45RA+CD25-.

DNA of the CDR3: TGCAGGGGCACAGGGAACTATGGCTACACCTTC. This gives the protein CRGTGNYGYTF. This chain uses TRBV20-1 with TRBJ1-2; perhaps TRBD1 as D (6 bases). The CDR3 spans 11 residues. Germline-derived CDR1 and CDR2 are DFQATT and SNEGSKA (reference sequence).